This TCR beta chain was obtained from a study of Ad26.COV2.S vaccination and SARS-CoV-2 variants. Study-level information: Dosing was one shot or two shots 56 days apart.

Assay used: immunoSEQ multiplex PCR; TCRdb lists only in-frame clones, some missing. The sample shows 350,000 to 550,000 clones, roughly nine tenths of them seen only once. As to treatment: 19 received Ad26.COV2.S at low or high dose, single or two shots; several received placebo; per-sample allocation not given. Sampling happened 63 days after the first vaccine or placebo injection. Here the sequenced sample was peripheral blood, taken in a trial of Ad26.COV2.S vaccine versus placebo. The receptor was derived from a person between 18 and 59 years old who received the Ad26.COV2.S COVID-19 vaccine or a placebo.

CDR3 region: CAWSVVSAATGELFF. Here the CDR3 DNA reads TGTGCCTGGAGTGTAGTGTCAGCGGCCACCGGGGAGCTGTTTTTT. This rearrangement joins TRBV30 to TRBJ2-2; D possibly corresponds to TRBD2 (5 bases). The CDR3 sequence is 15 residues long. V was shortened by 0 bases and J by 4 bases, with 12 bases between the two germline ends. Germline V gene data show CDR1 as GTSNPN and CDR2 as SVGIG (reference sequence). The entire variable domain, with the rest obtained from reference TRBV30 and TRBJ2-2, is as follows: SQTIHQWPATLVQPVGSPLSLECTVEGTSNPNLYWYRQAAGRGLQLLFYSVGIGQISSEVPQNLSASRPQDRQFILSSKKLLLSDSGFYLCAWSVVSAATGELFFGEGSRLTVL.